This entry lists 2 T cell receptor beta chains sequenced from one sample in a study of blood T cell repertoires in COVID-19. Produced via immunoSEQ multiplex PCR; TCRdb's table is partial and in-frame only. Among about 240,000 clones listed, about 90% were seen once. Sample: peripheral blood. Source of these receptors: a man aged 55 to 69 with acute or convalescent COVID-19.

V and J are TRBV7-2 and TRBJ1-5; 7 bases line up with TRBD1. The germline gives CDR1 SGHTA, CDR2 FQGNSA. This CDR3 region has 15 residues. After removal of 5 bases from V and 4 bases from J, the junction contained 8 bases not matched to a gene. The CDR3 region has the DNA TGTGCCAGCAGCCGGGTGGGGACAGCTAATCAGCCCCAGCATTTT. Protein product: CASSRVGTANQPQHF.

J is TRBJ2-7 and V is TRBV2; TRBD2 aligns across 12 bases. With V trimmed by 4 bases and J by 3 bases, 7 bases remained unmatched. This CDR3 is 16 amino acids long. The germline CDR1 and CDR2 sequences are SNHLY and FYNNEI. The CDR3 region is CASSATTSGSFYEQYF. The CDR3 bases are TGTGCCAGCAGTGCTACGACTAGCGGGAGTTTCTACGAGCAGTACTTC.